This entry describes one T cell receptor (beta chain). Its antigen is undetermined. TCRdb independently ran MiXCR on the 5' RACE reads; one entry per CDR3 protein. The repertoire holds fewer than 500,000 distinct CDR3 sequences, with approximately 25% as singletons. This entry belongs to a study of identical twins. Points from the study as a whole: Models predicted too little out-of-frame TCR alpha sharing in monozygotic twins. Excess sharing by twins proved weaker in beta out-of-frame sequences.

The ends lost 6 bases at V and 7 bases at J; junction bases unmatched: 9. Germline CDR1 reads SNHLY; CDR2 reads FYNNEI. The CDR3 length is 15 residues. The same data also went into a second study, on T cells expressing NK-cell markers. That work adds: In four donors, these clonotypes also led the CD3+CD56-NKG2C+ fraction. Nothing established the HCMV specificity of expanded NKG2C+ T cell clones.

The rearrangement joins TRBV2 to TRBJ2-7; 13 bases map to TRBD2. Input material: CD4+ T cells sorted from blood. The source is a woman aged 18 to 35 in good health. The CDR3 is CASRDIGLAGEEQYF. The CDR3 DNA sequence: TGTGCCAGCAGAGATATCGGACTAGCGGGGGAAGAGCAGTACTTC.